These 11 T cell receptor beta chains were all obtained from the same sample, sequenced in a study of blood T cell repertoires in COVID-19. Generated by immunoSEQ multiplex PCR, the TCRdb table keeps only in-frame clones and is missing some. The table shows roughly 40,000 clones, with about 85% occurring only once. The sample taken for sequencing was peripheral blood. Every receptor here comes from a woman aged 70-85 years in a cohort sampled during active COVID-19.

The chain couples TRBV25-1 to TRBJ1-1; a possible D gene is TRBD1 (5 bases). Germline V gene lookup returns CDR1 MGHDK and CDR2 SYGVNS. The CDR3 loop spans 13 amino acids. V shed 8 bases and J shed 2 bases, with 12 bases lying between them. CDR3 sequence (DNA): TGTGCCAGCGCAGGGCAGGGAAACACTGAAGCTTTCTTT. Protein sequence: CASAGQGNTEAFF.

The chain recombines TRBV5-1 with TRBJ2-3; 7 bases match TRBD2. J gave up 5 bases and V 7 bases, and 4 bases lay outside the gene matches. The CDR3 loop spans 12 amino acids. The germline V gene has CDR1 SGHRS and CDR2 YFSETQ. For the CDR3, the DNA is TGCGCCAGCTGGACTAGGGGAGATACGCAGTATTTT. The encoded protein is CASWTRGDTQYF.

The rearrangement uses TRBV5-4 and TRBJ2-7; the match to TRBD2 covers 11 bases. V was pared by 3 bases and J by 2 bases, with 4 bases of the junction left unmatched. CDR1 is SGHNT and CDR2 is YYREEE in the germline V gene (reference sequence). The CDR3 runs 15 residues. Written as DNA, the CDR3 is TGTGCCAGCAGCTCCACTAGCGGGAGTACCTACGAGCAGTACTTC. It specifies CASSSTSGSTYEQYF.

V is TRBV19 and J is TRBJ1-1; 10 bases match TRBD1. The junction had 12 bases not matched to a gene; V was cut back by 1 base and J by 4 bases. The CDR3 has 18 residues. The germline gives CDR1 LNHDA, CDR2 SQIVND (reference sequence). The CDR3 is CASSIVGTGVSLGTEAFF. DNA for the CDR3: TGTGCCAGTAGTATAGTAGGGACAGGGGTGTCTTTGGGCACTGAAGCTTTCTTT.

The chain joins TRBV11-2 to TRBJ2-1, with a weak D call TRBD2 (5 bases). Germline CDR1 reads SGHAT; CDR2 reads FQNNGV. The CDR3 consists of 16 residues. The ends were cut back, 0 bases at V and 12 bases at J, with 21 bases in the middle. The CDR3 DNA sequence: TGTGCCAGCAGCTTAGATCCGCCCACGGACTCCATAGGGCAGTTCTTC. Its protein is CASSLDPPTDSIGQFF.

The CDR3 DNA is TGCGCCAGCAGCTTTGAGAGGGGGGGCTACGAGCAGTACTTC. It is translated as CASSFERGGYEQYF. This chain joins TRBV5-1 and TRBJ2-7, with D perhaps TRBD2 (7 bases). This CDR3 has 14 amino acids. Germline values: CDR1 SGHRS, CDR2 YFSETQ. V gave up 2 bases and J gave up 3 bases, with 12 bases separating them.

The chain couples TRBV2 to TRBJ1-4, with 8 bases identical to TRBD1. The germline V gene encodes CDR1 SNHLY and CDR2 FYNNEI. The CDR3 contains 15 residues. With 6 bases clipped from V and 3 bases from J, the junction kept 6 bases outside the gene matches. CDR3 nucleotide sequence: TGTGCCAGCAGGCCAACAGGGGGGCCTAATGAAAAACTGTTTTTT. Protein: CASRPTGGPNEKLFF.

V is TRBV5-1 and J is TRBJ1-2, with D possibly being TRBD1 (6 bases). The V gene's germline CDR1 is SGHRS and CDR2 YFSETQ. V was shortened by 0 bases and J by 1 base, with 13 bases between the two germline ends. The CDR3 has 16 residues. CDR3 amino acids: CASSLDGTKHNYGYTF. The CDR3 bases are TGCGCCAGCAGCTTGGACGGGACAAAGCATAACTATGGCTACACCTTC.

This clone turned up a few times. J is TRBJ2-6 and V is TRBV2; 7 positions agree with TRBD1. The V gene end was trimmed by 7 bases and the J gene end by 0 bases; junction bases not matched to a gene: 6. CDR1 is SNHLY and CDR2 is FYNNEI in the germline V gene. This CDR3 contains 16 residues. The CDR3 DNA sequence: TGTGCCAGCATACGGGACAGAACCTCTGGGGCCAACGTCCTGACTTTC. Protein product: CASIRDRTSGANVLTF.

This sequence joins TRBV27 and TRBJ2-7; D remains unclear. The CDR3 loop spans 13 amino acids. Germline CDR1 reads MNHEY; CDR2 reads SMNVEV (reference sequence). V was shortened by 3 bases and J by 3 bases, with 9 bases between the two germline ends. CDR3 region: CASSFGLNYEQYF. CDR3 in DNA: TGTGCCAGCAGTTTTGGGCTGAACTACGAGCAGTACTTC.

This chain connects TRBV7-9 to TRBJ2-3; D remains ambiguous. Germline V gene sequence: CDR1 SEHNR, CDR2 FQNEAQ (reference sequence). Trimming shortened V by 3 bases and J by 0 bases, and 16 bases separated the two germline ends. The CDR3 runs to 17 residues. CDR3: CASSFAAGMTSTDTQYF. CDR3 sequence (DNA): TGTGCCAGCAGCTTCGCGGCCGGTATGACTAGCACAGATACGCAGTATTTT.